The 15 T cell receptor beta chains reported below all come from one sample, sequenced in a study of T cell responses to AZD1222 COVID-19 vaccine. The data were produced by immunoSEQ multiplex PCR, yet TCRdb's version contains in-frame clones alone and is incomplete. This sample has 120,000 or so clones, with around 93% found just once. The sample was peripheral blood, taken 28 days after the second AZD1222 dose. These TCRs come from an adult who received the AZD1222 COVID-19 vaccine.

The chain is built from TRBV5-1 and TRBJ1-1; the match to TRBD1 covers 7 bases. CDR3 length: 12 residues. Germline V gene data show CDR1 as SGHRS and CDR2 as YFSETQ. The trim removed 0 bases at V and 11 bases at J, leaving 4 bases unmatched. CDR3 amino acids: CASSLDRGFAFF. The CDR3 DNA sequence: TGCGCCAGCAGCTTGGACAGGGGTTTCGCTTTCTTT.

The V call is TRBV28, the J call TRBJ1-2, with 7 bases identical to TRBD1. The junction had 10 bases not matched to a gene; V was cut back by 4 bases and J by 5 bases. Germline lookup yields CDR1 MDHEN and CDR2 SYDVKM. The CDR3 spans 15 residues. In DNA form, the CDR3 reads TGTGCCAGCAGTTCCCCACGACAGGGCGGTTATGGCTACACCTTC. Translation gives CASSSPRQGGYGYTF.

The rearrangement links TRBV11-2 to TRBJ2-7; D is possibly TRBD2 (7 bases). The CDR3 is made up of 14 amino acids. Germline V CDR1 and CDR2: SGHAT, FQNNGV. The ends were cut back, 8 bases at V and 2 bases at J, with 16 bases in the middle. The CDR3 DNA reads as TGTGCCAGCGGGAGGGGGGGGCTTGCCTACGAGCAGTACTTC. This codes for CASGRGGLAYEQYF. The full variable domain, its missing parts supplied by reference TRBV11-2 and TRBJ2-7, is EAGVAQSPRYKIIEKRQSVAFWCNPISGHATLYWYQQILGQGPKLLIQFQNNGVVDDSQLPKDRFSAERLKGVDSTLKIQPAKLEDSAVYLCASGRGGLAYEQYFGPGTRLTVT.

The chain uses TRBV7-2 and TRBJ2-1, with 12 bases lining up with TRBD2. V trimming: 6 bases; J trimming: 6 bases; junction bases outside the gene matches: 6. The CDR3 extends over 15 amino acids. CDR1 is SGHTA, CDR2 FQGNSA, per germline. CDR3 DNA: TGTGCCAGCAGTCGTACTAGCGGGAGGACCAATGAGCAGTTCTTC. Translating it yields CASSRTSGRTNEQFF.

The chain is built from TRBV7-2 and TRBJ1-1; possibly TRBD1 for D (5 bases). Germline assignment: CDR1 SGHTA and CDR2 FQGNSA. This CDR3 region has 15 residues. V was shortened by 6 bases and J by 2 bases, with 16 bases between the two germline ends. The CDR3 region is CASSRLGAKNTEAFF. The CDR3 DNA reads as TGTGCCAGCAGTCGCCTAGGGGCAAAAAACACTGAAGCTTTCTTT.

The chain links TRBV18 to TRBJ1-2; no clear D gene. Germline loops: CDR1 KGHSH, CDR2 LQKENI. This CDR3 comprises 18 residues. Trimming took 3 bases from V and 3 from J, leaving 23 bases between them. The DNA for the CDR3 is TGTGCCAGCTCACCCGTTAACTTTGGGGTCCTGGAGGACTATGGCTACACCTTC. The encoded protein is CASSPVNFGVLEDYGYTF.

This chain joins TRBV6-1 and TRBJ2-7; the D is unclear. With 3 bases removed from V and 2 bases from J, the gap between germline ends came to 8 bases. The germline V gene encodes CDR1 MNHNS and CDR2 SASEGT. CDR3 length equals 13 residues. CDR3 region: CASSETPTYEQYF. The CDR3 DNA reads as TGTGCCAGCAGTGAGACGCCGACCTACGAGCAGTACTTC.

The rearrangement links TRBV27 to TRBJ2-3; 9 nucleotides agree with TRBD2. V lost 3 bases and J lost 1; bases outside the gene matches: 8. This CDR3 is built from 17 residues. The germline gives CDR1 MNHEY, CDR2 SMNVEV (reference sequence). The CDR3 sequence: CASSFQREESGTDTQYF. In DNA form, the CDR3 reads TGTGCCAGCAGTTTCCAGCGGGAGGAGTCGGGCACAGATACGCAGTATTTT.

V and J are TRBV19 and TRBJ1-4, with 8 bases fitting TRBD1. Germline lookup yields CDR1 LNHDA and CDR2 SQIVND (reference sequence). Unmatched junction bases numbered 4, after V lost 2 bases and J lost 8 bases. This CDR3 comprises 14 residues. CDR3 sequence (DNA): TGTGCCAGTAGTATACAGGGGGCATTGGAAAAACTGTTTTTT. Its translation is CASSIQGALEKLFF.

On this clone itself: Compared with germline, one end of the junction differs, possibly owing to a read error. This sequence joins TRBV29-1 and TRBJ1-1; perhaps TRBD1 as D (5 bases). The CDR3 covers 13 residues. Germline V gene lookup returns CDR1 SQVTM and CDR2 ANQGSEA. This chain's CDR3 is CSVYWGVKTEAFF. The CDR3 DNA reads TGCAGCGTTTATTGGGGCGTGAAGACTGAAGCTTTCTTT.

V and J are TRBV5-1 and TRBJ1-3; 8 nucleotides agree with TRBD1. Germline lookup yields CDR1 SGHRS and CDR2 YFSETQ. The CDR3 has 17 residues. V shed 1 base, J shed 0 bases, and the junction held 6 bases outside the gene matches. CDR3 amino acids: CASSLITGTGSGNTIYF. As DNA, the CDR3 is TGCGCCAGCAGCTTGATTACCGGGACAGGCTCTGGAAACACCATATATTTT.

CDR3 DNA sequence: TGTGCCAGCACCCGAAGGGACAGGGGGAACGAGCAGTACTTC. Protein: CASTRRDRGNEQYF. The chain couples TRBV6-5 to TRBJ2-7, with 11 bases identical to TRBD1. CDR3 length: 14 residues. J lost 5 bases, V lost 7 bases, and 7 bases had no gene match. CDR1 and CDR2 from the germline V gene are MNHEY and SVGAGI.

This sequence joins TRBV18 and TRBJ1-1; the D is unclear. V lost 2 bases, J lost 5 bases, and 12 bases lay in between. There are 14 residues in the CDR3. Germline values: CDR1 KGHSH, CDR2 LQKENI. CDR3 nucleotide sequence: TGTGCCAGCTCACCATTATCCGGGTTTACTGAAGCTTTCTTT. Its translation is CASSPLSGFTEAFF.

This clone was detected once. The gene calls are TRBV6-1 and TRBJ2-1; TRBD1 is a possible D gene (5 bases). In germline, CDR1 is MNHNS, CDR2 SASEGT. The CDR3 runs to 14 residues. V lost 3 bases, J lost 7 bases, and 13 bases lay in between. The CDR3 DNA follows: TGTGCCAGCAGTGATCGGCAGGGTAGGAATGAGCAGTTCTTC. It translates to CASSDRQGRNEQFF.

The chain couples TRBV18 to TRBJ2-2; D unclear. V was clipped by 0 bases and J by 2 bases, with 10 bases between them. The V gene's germline CDR1 is KGHSH and CDR2 LQKENI. The CDR3 has 16 residues. CDR3 sequence reads: CASSPPQSLNTGELFF. CDR3 nucleotide sequence: TGTGCCAGCTCACCACCGCAGTCCCTTAACACCGGGGAGCTGTTTTTT.